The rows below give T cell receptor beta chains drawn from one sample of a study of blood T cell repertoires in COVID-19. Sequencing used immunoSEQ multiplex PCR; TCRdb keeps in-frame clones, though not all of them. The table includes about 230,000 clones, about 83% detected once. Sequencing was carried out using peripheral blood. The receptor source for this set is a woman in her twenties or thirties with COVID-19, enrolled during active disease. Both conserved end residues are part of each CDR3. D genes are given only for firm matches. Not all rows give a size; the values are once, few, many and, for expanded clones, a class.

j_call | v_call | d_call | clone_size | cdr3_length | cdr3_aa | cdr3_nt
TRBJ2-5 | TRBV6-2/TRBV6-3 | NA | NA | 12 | CASSYSRETQYF | TGTGCCAGCAGTTACTCGAGGGAGACCCAGTACTTC
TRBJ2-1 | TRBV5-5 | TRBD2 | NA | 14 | CASSSLASNNEQFF | TGTGCCAGCAGCTCACTAGCGAGTAACAATGAGCAGTTCTTC
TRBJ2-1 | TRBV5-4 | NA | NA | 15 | CASSLGTSSYNEQFF | TGTGCCAGCAGCTTGGGAACATCCTCCTACAATGAGCAGTTCTTC
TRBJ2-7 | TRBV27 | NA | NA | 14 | CASSPLLQGHEQYF | TGTGCCAGCAGTCCCCTGCTACAGGGCCACGAGCAGTACTTC
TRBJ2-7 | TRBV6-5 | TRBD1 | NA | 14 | CASSYPDRPYEQYF | TGTGCCAGCAGTTACCCGGACAGGCCCTACGAGCAGTACTTC
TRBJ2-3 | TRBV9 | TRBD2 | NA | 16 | CASSVGGGGVADTQYF | TGTGCCAGCAGCGTAGGCGGGGGAGGGGTCGCAGATACGCAGTATTTT
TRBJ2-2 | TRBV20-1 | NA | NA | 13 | CSASLDAGGELFF | TGCAGTGCTAGTTTGGATGCGGGCGGGGAGCTGTTTTTT
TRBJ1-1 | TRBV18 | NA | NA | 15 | CASSPAGRVDTEAFF | TGTGCCAGCTCACCAGCGGGGCGCGTCGACACTGAAGCTTTCTTT
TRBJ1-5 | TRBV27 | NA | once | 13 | CASSLEGDQPQHF | TGTGCCAGCAGTTTGGAAGGGGATCAGCCCCAGCATTTT
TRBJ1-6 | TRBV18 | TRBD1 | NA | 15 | CASSPQGADNSPLHF | TGTGCCAGCTCACCACAGGGGGCGGATAATTCACCCCTCCACTTT
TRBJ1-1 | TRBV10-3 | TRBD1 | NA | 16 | CAISDSDRGILTEAFF | TGTGCCATCAGTGACTCCGACAGGGGAATATTGACTGAAGCTTTCTTT
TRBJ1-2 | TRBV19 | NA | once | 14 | CASSDRNFYYGYTF | TGTGCCAGTAGTGACAGGAATTTTTACTATGGCTACACCTTC
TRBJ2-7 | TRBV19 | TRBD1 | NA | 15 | CASSITLDRGREQYF | TGTGCCAGTAGTATTACTTTGGACAGGGGGCGAGAGCAGTACTTC
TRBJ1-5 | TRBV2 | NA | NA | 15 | CASSEGRFGNQPQHF | TGTGCCAGCAGTGAAGGCAGATTCGGCAATCAGCCCCAGCATTTT
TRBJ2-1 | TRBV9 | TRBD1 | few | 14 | CASSGTGVYNEQFF | TGTGCCAGCAGCGGAACAGGGGTCTACAATGAGCAGTTCTTC
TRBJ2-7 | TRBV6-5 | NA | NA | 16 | CASSYRDKGMGYEQYF | TGTGCCAGCAGTTACCGGGACAAGGGGATGGGGTACGAGCAGTACTTC
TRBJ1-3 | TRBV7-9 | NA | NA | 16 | CASRFTSGGSGNTIYF | TGTGCCAGCAGATTTACTAGTGGTGGCTCTGGAAACACCATATATTTT
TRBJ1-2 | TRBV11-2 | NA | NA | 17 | CASSLDLGRAPSYGYTF | TGTGCCAGCAGCTTAGATCTAGGCAGGGCCCCCTCGTATGGCTACACCTTC
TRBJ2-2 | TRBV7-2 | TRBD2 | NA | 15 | CASSLEGLAGGELFF | TGTGCCAGCAGCTTAGAAGGACTAGCGGGCGGGGAGCTGTTTTTT
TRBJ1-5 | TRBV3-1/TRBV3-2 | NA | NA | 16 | CASSQDLAGMGQPQHF | TGTGCCAGCAGCCAAGATTTAGCGGGGATGGGCCAGCCCCAGCATTTT
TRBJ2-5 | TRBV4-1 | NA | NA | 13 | CASSQINGETQYF | TGCGCCAGCAGCCAAATAAACGGGGAGACCCAGTACTTC
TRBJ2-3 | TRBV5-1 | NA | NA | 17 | CASSLVGLARSTDTQYF | TGCGCCAGCAGCTTGGTTGGGCTAGCGAGATCCACAGATACGCAGTATTTT
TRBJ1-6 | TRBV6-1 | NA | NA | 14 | CASSEEGTYSPLHF | TGTGCCAGCAGTGAGGAGGGAACCTATTCACCCCTCCACTTT
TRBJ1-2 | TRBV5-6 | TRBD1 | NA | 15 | CASSFTRTGVYGYTF | TGTGCCAGCAGCTTTACCAGGACAGGGGTATATGGCTACACCTTC
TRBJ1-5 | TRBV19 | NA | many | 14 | CASSMLTGNQPQHF | TGTGCCAGTAGTATGCTCACGGGGAATCAGCCCCAGCATTTT
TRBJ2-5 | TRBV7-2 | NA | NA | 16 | CASSSTAGGVQETQYF | TGTGCCAGCAGCTCTACCGCCGGGGGTGTTCAAGAGACCCAGTACTTC
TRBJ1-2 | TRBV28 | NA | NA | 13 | CASSLYPNYGYTF | TGTGCCAGCAGTTTGTATCCGAACTATGGCTACACCTTC
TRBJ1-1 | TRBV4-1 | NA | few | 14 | CASSQEVGVTEAFF | TGCGCCAGCAGCCAAGAAGTCGGGGTCACTGAAGCTTTCTTT
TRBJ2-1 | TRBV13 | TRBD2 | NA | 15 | CASSLARGGLGEQFF | TGTGCCAGCAGCTTAGCGCGGGGGGGCCTCGGTGAGCAGTTCTTC
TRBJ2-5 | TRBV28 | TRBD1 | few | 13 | CASRGTDQETQYF | TGTGCCAGCAGAGGGACAGACCAAGAGACCCAGTACTTC
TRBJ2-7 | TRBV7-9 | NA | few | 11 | CASSADYEQYF | TGTGCCAGCAGCGCAGACTACGAGCAGTACTTC
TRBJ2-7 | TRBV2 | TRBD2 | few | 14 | CASTGPSTSDEQYF | TGTGCCAGCACCGGCCCCTCGACTAGCGACGAGCAGTACTTC
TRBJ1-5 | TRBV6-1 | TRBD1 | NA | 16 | CASSEWQGASNQPQHF | TGTGCCAGCAGTGAGTGGCAGGGGGCTAGCAATCAGCCCCAGCATTTT
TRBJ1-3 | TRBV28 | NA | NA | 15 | CASSFPGREGNTIYF | TGTGCCAGCAGTTTCCCGGGCCGGGAAGGAAACACCATATATTTT
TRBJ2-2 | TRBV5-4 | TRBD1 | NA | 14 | CASSLDRGFGELFF | TGTGCCAGCAGCTTGGACAGGGGATTTGGGGAGCTGTTTTTT
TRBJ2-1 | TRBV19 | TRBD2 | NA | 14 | CASKAGGPHNEQFF | TGTGCCAGTAAGGCGGGAGGGCCCCACAATGAGCAGTTCTTC
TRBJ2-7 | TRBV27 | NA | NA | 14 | CASSLQGQSYEQYF | TGTGCCAGCAGTTTACAGGGGCAATCCTACGAGCAGTACTTC
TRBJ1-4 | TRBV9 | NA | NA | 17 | CASSVGALVPTGEKLFF | TGTGCCAGCAGCGTAGGAGCCCTCGTGCCAACGGGGGAAAAACTGTTTTTT
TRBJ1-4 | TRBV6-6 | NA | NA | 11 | CASSSRLGLFF | TGTGCCAGCAGTTCGCGGCTGGGACTGTTTTTT
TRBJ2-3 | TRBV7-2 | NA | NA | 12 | CASSSLGGAQYF | TGTGCCAGCAGCTCTCTGGGAGGCGCGCAGTATTTT
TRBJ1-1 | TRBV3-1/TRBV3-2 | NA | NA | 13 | CASSPGVGTEAFF | TGTGCCAGCAGTCCAGGGGTCGGTACTGAAGCTTTCTTT
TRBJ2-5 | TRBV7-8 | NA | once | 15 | CASSPRMISQETQYF | TGTGCCAGCAGCCCGAGGATGATATCGCAAGAGACCCAGTACTTC
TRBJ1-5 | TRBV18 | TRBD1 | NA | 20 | CASSPRFEQGKGISNQPQHF | TGTGCCAGCTCACCAAGGTTCGAACAGGGGAAGGGTATTAGCAATCAGCCCCAGCATTTT
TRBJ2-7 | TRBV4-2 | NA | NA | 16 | CASSQVATRVPAEQYF | TGTGCCAGCAGCCAAGTTGCCACTAGAGTTCCGGCGGAGCAGTACTTC
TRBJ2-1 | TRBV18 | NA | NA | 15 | CASSFDGLATNEQFF | TGTGCCAGCTCGTTCGACGGACTGGCTACCAATGAGCAGTTCTTC
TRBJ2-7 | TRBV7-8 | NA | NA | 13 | CASSYDGSYEQYF | TGTGCCAGCAGCTACGACGGGTCCTACGAGCAGTACTTC
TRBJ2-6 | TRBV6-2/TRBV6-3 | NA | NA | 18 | CASSLTAGFYSGANVLTF | TGTGCCAGCAGTCTTACCGCAGGGTTCTACTCTGGGGCCAACGTCCTGACTTTC
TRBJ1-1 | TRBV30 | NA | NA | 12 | CACRPRVTEAFF | TGTGCCTGCCGCCCCAGGGTCACTGAAGCTTTCTTT
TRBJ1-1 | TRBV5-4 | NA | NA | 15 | CASRTGNTLNTEAFF | TGTGCCAGTCGTACAGGAAATACATTGAACACTGAAGCTTTCTTT
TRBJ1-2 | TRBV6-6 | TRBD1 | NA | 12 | CASGGENYGYTF | TGTGCCTCAGGGGGCGAAAACTATGGCTACACCTTC
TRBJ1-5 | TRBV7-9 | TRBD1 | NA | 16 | CASSADRGGVNQPQHF | TGTGCCAGCAGCGCCGACAGGGGAGGTGTCAATCAGCCCCAGCATTTT
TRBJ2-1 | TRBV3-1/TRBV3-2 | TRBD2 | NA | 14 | CASSLAGDYNEQFF | TGTGCCAGCAGTTTGGCGGGAGACTACAATGAGCAGTTCTTC
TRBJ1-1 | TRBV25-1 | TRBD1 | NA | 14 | CASSDRDRGTEAFF | TGTGCCAGCAGTGACCGGGACAGGGGGACTGAAGCTTTCTTT
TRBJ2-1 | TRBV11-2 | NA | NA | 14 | CASSLGRQTNEQFF | TGTGCCAGCAGCTTAGGACGACAGACGAATGAGCAGTTCTTC
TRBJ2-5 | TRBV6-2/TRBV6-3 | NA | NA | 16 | CASSLILGQAQETQYF | TGTGCCAGCAGTCTTATTTTGGGGCAGGCCCAAGAGACCCAGTACTTC
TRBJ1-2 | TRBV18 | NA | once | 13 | CASSPVDKYGYTF | TGTGCCAGCTCACCTGTAGACAAGTATGGCTACACCTTC
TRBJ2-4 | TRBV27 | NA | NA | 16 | CASSSPRQLAKNIQYF | TGTGCCAGCAGTTCCCCCCGACAGCTAGCCAAAAACATTCAGTACTTC
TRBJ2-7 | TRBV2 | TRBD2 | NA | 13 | CASRTSGAYEQYF | TGTGCCAGCAGGACTAGCGGGGCCTACGAGCAGTACTTC
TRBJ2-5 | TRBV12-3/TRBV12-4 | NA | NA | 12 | CASSFPEETQYF | TGTGCCAGCAGTTTTCCCGAAGAGACCCAGTACTTC
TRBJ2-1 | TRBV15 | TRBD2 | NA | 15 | CATSSAWTSGREQFF | TGTGCCACCAGCAGCGCCTGGACTAGCGGCCGTGAGCAGTTCTTC